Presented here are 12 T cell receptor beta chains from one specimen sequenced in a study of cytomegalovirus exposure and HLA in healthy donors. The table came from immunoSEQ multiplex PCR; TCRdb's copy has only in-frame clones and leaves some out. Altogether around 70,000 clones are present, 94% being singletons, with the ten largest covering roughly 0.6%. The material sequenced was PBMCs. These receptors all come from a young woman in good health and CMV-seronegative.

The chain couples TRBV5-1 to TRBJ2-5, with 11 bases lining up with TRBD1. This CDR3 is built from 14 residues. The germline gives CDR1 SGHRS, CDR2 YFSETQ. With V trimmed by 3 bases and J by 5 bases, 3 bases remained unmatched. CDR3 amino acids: CASSSDRGQETQYF. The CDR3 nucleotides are TGCGCCAGCAGCTCGGACAGGGGGCAGGAGACCCAGTACTTC.

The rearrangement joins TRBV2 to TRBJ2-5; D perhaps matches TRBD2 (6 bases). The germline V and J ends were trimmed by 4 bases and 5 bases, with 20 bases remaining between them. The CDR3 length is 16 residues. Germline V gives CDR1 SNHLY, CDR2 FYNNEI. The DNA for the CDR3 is TGTGCCAGCAGTGCAGGGCAGGGAGGCTCGGGGGAGACCCAGTACTTC. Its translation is CASSAGQGGSGETQYF.

In nucleotides, the CDR3 is TGTGCCATCAGCCCTAGCGGGGGGGCACACGAGCAGTACTTC. Protein: CAISPSGGAHEQYF. The chain is built from TRBV10-3 and TRBJ2-7, with 12 bases identical to TRBD2. This CDR3 spans 14 amino acids. Germline CDR1 reads ENHRY; CDR2 reads SYGVKD. The trim removed 6 bases at V and 5 bases at J, leaving 5 bases unmatched.

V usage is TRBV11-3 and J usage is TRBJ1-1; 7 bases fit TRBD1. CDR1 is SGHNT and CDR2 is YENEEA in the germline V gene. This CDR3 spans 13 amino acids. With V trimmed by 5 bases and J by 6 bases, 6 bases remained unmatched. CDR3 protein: CASSPETGSEAFF. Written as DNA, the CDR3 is TGTGCCAGCAGCCCCGAGACAGGGTCTGAAGCTTTCTTT.

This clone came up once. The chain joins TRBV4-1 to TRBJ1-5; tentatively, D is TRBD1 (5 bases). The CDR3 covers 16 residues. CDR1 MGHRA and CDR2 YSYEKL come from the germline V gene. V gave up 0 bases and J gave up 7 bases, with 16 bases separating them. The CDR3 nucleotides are TGCGCCAGCAGCCAAGATGGGGGGGGGAGAGGACAGCCCCAGCATTTT. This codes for CASSQDGGGRGQPQHF.

CDR3 in DNA: TGTGCCTGGAGCATTATGAGACTAGCGGGGTGGACCGGGGAGCTGTTTTTT. This gives the protein CAWSIMRLAGWTGELFF. V gene TRBV30 combines with J gene TRBJ2-2, with 11 nucleotides matching TRBD2. V shed 3 bases and J 5 bases; nucleotides not matched to a gene: 11. Looked up from germline, CDR1 is GTSNPN and CDR2 is SVGIG (reference sequence). This CDR3 has 17 amino acids.

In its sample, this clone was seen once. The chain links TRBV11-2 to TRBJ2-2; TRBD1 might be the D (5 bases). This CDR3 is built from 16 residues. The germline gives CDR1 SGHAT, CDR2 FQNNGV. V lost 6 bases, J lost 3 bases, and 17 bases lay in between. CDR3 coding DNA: TGTGCCAGCAGGACCTGGGGCCGGTTAGACACCGGGGAGCTGTTTTTT. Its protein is CASRTWGRLDTGELFF.

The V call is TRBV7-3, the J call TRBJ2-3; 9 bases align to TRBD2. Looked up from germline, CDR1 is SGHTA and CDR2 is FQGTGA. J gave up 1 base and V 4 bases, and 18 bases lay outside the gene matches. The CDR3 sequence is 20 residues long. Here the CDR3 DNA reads TGTGCCAGCAGCTCCAGGGGGGGTAGCGGGGGATCTTCGGGCACAGATACGCAGTATTTT. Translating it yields CASSSRGGSGGSSGTDTQYF.

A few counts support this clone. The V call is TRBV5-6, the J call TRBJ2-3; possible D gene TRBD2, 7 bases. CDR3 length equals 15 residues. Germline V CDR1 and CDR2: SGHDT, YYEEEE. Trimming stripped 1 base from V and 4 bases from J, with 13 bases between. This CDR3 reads CASSLRGGGPDTQYF. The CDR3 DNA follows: TGTGCCAGCAGCTTGAGGGGGGGCGGTCCAGATACGCAGTATTTT.

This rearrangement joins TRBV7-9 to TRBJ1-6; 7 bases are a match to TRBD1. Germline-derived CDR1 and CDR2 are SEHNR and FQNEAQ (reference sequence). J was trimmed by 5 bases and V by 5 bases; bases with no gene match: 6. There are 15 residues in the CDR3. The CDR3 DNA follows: TGTGCCAGCAGCGGCGGTACAGGGGATAATTCACCCCTCCACTTT. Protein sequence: CASSGGTGDNSPLHF.

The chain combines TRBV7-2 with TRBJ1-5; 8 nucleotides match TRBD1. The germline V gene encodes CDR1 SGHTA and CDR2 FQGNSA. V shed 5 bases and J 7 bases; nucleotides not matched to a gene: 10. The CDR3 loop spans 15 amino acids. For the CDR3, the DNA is TGTGCCAGCAGCCGGCGGACAGGGTTAATGCAGCCCCAGCATTTT. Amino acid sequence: CASSRRTGLMQPQHF. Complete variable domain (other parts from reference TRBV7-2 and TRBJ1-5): GAGVSQSPSNKVTEKGKDVELRCDPISGHTALYWYRQSLGQGLEFLIYFQGNSAPDKSGLPSDRFSAERTGGSVSTLTIQRTQQEDSAVYLCASSRRTGLMQPQHFGDGTRLSIL.

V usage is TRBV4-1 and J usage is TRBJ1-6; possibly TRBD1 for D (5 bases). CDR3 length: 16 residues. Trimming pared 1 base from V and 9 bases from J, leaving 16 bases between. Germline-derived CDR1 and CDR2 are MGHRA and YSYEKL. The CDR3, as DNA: TGCGCCAGCAGCCAAGTATGGGACTCCCGGGGTTCACCCCTCCACTTT. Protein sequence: CASSQVWDSRGSPLHF.